The source of this TCR beta chain is a study of OX40 agonist ivuxolimab in advanced cancers. Study-wide background: At 0.01 to 10 mg/kg, ivuxolimab was administered intravenously to patients every 2 weeks. Eligibility admitted prior anti-PD-1, anti-PD-L1 or anti-CTLA-4 therapy; 35% to 40% had some. Findings and limits, study-wide: Expanded clones tended on average to be more numerous among CD8+ T cells than CD4+.

Autoimmune disease history or systemic immunosuppression led to patient exclusion. Regarding this clone: Its antigen is unknown.

Profiled with immunoSEQ multiplex PCR; TCRdb holds only in-frame clones, not every one. The repertoire holds more than 45,000 clones, with about 87% as singletons. Germline lookup yields CDR1 SGHDT and CDR2 YYEEEE. The CDR3 is 17 residues long. Trimming removed 3 bases from V and 7 bases from J, with 26 bases in between. J is TRBJ2-7 and V is TRBV5-6; D possibly corresponds to TRBD1 (5 bases). The clonotype was recovered from an adult with an advanced solid tumor such as melanoma, head and neck, liver or kidney cancer. Material: CD4+ or CD8+ T cells sorted from blood, obtained in a trial of the OX40 agonist ivuxolimab. The chain's CDR3 is CASSSTLLGQGLEEQYF. CDR3 nucleotides: TGTGCCAGCAGCTCTACTCTCCTCGGGCAGGGTCTCGAAGAGCAGTACTTC.